This TCR beta chain was sequenced in a study of blood T cell repertoires in COVID-19. Background on the study: Some COVID-19 samples were acute and others convalescent; all came from the United States, Italy and Spain.

The V gene's germline CDR1 is MDHEN and CDR2 SYDVKM. V lost 6 bases, J lost 3 bases, and 14 bases lay in between. The CDR3 is made up of 14 amino acids. Authors' data handling: The authors estimated nucleated cell counts from reference gene primer amplification. Sequenced by immunoSEQ multiplex PCR; TCRdb stores in-frame clones only, minus some. The V and J calls and clone size come from that table; D and trimming were worked out from the DNA. Of about 350,000 clones listed, 88% are singletons. The chain combines TRBV28 with TRBJ1-2; a weak D match, TRBD1 (6 bases). The receptor's source is a woman aged 25 to 39 who had been exposed to COVID-19. Material for sequencing was PBMCs or T cells enriched from blood (not recorded which). CDR3 residues: CASSPVGGDYGYTF. CDR3 DNA sequence: TGTGCCAGCAGCCCAGTAGGGGGTGACTATGGCTACACCTTC.